The T cell receptor beta chain under discussion was sequenced for a study of cytomegalovirus exposure and HLA in healthy donors. Amplification used 60 Vbeta primers and 13 Jbeta primers. The data were produced by immunoSEQ multiplex PCR, yet TCRdb's version contains in-frame clones alone and is incomplete. This table holds around 100,000 clones, 60% to 70% found once. Study-level findings and limits: Most TCR beta V segments were productive about 90% or about 30% of the time in an earlier analysis. Both high specificity and high sensitivity reportedly marked the classifier's diagnosis of cytomegalovirus status.

V lost 5 bases and J lost 6; bases outside the gene matches: 3. There are 12 residues in the CDR3. Per the germline V gene, CDR1 is MNHEY and CDR2 is SVGAGI. In regard to this clone: Its cognate antigen is unknown.

The sequenced sample consisted of PBMCs. This receptor was taken from a man aged 30 to 39 in good health and CMV-seropositive. This rearrangement joins TRBV6-5 to TRBJ1-2; 7 nucleotides agree with TRBD1. CDR3 sequence reads: CASSPQGDGYTF. CDR3 nucleotides: TGTGCCAGCAGTCCGCAGGGGGATGGCTACACCTTC.